These 11 T cell receptor beta chains came from one sample sequenced in a study of T cells after yellow fever vaccination. TCRdb recomputed calls from the 5' RACE reads with MiXCR, one row per CDR3 protein. The data hold 550,000 or so distinct CDR3 sequences, with about 19% observed a single time. The sequences come from PBMCs, collected 15 days after the yellow fever booster vaccination. These receptors all stem from a man between 25 and 39 years old who received the YFV17D yellow fever vaccine.

This chain joins TRBV6-2 or TRBV6-3 and TRBJ2-1, with D hard to call. There are 13 residues in the CDR3. CDR1 is MNHEY, CDR2 SVGEGT, per germline. The V and J ends lost 4 bases and 5 bases respectively, with 9 bases between them. The CDR3 DNA is TGTGCCAGCAGTTCTTTTCCGAACAATGAGCAGTTCTTC. It specifies CASSSFPNNEQFF.

The chain uses TRBV27 and TRBJ1-4; D is unclear. CDR3 size: 13 residues. CDR1 is MNHEY, CDR2 SMNVEV, per germline (reference sequence). The ends were cut back, 4 bases at V and 8 bases at J, with 11 bases in the middle. CDR3 sequence reads: CASSSKVGEKLFF. The CDR3 DNA reads as TGTGCCAGCAGTTCCAAGGTTGGCGAAAAACTGTTTTTT.

J is TRBJ2-1 and V is TRBV3-1; D ambiguous. Germline V gives CDR1 LGHDT, CDR2 YNNKEL (reference sequence). The CDR3 length is 13 residues. The V gene lost 4 bases and the J gene lost 8 bases, with 12 bases spanning the gap. DNA of the CDR3: TGTGCCAGCAGCCCCCTACCGGCGCATGAGCAGTTCTTC. Its protein is CASSPLPAHEQFF.

The CDR3 DNA reads TGTGCCAGCAGTCTTAGCAACTCTGGAAACACCATATATTTT. It specifies CASSLSNSGNTIYF. V usage is TRBV7-9 and J usage is TRBJ1-3; no clear D. The CDR3 covers 14 residues. V was shortened by 6 bases and J by 0 bases, with 9 bases between the two germline ends. Germline V gives CDR1 SEHNR, CDR2 FQNEAQ (reference sequence). The full variable domain, rest sourced from reference TRBV7-9 and TRBJ1-3, is DTGVSQNPRHKITKRGQNVTFRCDPISEHNRLYWYRQTLGQGPEFLTYFQNEAQLEKSRLLSDRFSAERPKGSFSTLEIQRTEQGDSAMYLCASSLSNSGNTIYFGEGSWLTVV.

This clonotype was picked up a small number of times. The V gene is TRBV4-3, the J gene TRBJ1-6, with D perhaps matching TRBD1 (5 bases). V was trimmed by 3 bases and J by 4 bases, leaving 13 bases between them. This CDR3 contains 16 residues. Germline CDR1 and CDR2: LGHNA and YSLEER. The CDR3 loop reads CASSQGGQGYNSPLHF. Here the CDR3 DNA reads TGCGCCAGCAGCCAGGGTGGGCAGGGTTATAATTCACCCCTCCACTTT.

CDR3 nucleotides: TGCAGTGCCCCGGTGGGGGGCGCGTGGAACACTGAAGCTTTCTTT. Translated: CSAPVGGAWNTEAFF. The rearrangement uses TRBV20-1 and TRBJ1-1, with D possibly matching TRBD1 (6 bases). Germline-derived CDR1 and CDR2 are DFQATT and SNEGSKA (reference sequence). V was clipped by 6 bases and J by 1 base, with 18 bases between them. This CDR3 is built from 15 residues.

This clonotype appeared a few times. V usage is TRBV16 and J usage is TRBJ1-4, with D unclear. This CDR3 has 15 amino acids. V lost 4 bases and J 7 bases, leaving 16 bases between the germline ends. Germline CDR1 reads KGHSY; CDR2 reads FQNENV. In DNA, the CDR3 is TGTGCCAGCAGCCTTGGACCCTCTATGGGTGAAAAACTGTTTTTT. Its protein product is CASSLGPSMGEKLFF. Based on the CDR3 plus reference TRBV16 and TRBJ1-4, the full variable domain is GEEVAQTPKHLVRGEGQKAKLYCAPIKGHSYVFWYQQVLKNEFKFLISFQNENVFDETGMPKERFSAKCLPNSPCSLEIQATKLEDSAVYFCASSLGPSMGEKLFFGSGTQLSVL.

In this sample, this clonotype turned up a few times. The chain has TRBV5-1 and TRBJ2-3; the D is unclear. Germline V gene sequence: CDR1 SGHRS, CDR2 YFSETQ. This CDR3 has 12 residues. V was trimmed by 2 bases and J by 4 bases, leaving 5 bases between them. This CDR3 reads CASSFKPDTQYF. CDR3 nucleotide sequence: TGCGCCAGCAGCTTTAAGCCAGATACGCAGTATTTT.

This clonotype came up a few times. The chain links TRBV20-1 to TRBJ2-5; D is unresolved. The V end lost 6 bases, the J end lost 7 bases, and 12 bases lay between the germline ends. This CDR3 is 11 amino acids long. Looked up from germline, CDR1 is DFQATT and CDR2 is SNEGSKA (reference sequence). CDR3 nucleotide sequence: TGCAGTGCCGATGCTCTTGGGACCCAGTACTTC. Encoded protein: CSADALGTQYF.

This clonotype was detected many times. This chain joins TRBV6-1 and TRBJ2-7, with a tentative D call TRBD1 (6 bases). The length of the CDR3 is 13 residues. In germline, CDR1 is MNHNS, CDR2 SASEGT. V gave up 8 bases and J gave up 0 bases, with 11 bases separating them. CDR3 DNA: TGTGCCAGCGGGGGACACTACTCCTACGAGCAGTACTTC. This translates into CASGGHYSYEQYF.

In this sample, this clonotype turned up a few times. The CDR3 DNA sequence: TGTGCCAGCAGTCCTAGGACAGGGCGTGTGGAGACCCAGTACTTC. This gives the protein CASSPRTGRVETQYF. V usage is TRBV12-3 or TRBV12-4 and J usage is TRBJ2-5; 8 bases line up with TRBD1. The CDR3 runs 15 residues. Trimming took 5 bases from V and 5 from J; bases not matched to a gene: 10.